The 2 T cell receptor beta chains presented below share a single source sample, sequenced in a study of Graves' ophthalmopathy and Graves' hyperthyroidism. CDR3 regions of TCR beta were amplified from RNA transcripts. An initial RT-PCR round employing HTBI primers preceded a second-round multiplex PCR. One entry per CDR3 protein, called by TCRdb with MiXCR from the multiplex PCR reads. This sample has 500,000 to 700,000 distinct CDR3 sequences; roughly 40% occur once, and the top ten carry 3.5% to 5%. The sequenced sample was peripheral blood or thyroid tissue (not recorded which). Receptors originate from an adult man with Graves' hyperthyroidism.

The chain employs TRBV20-1 and TRBJ1-2; D is unresolved. In germline, CDR1 is DFQATT, CDR2 SNEGSKA (reference sequence). The CDR3 has 16 residues. Between the trimmed V and J ends, which lost 0 bases and 1 base, there was a span of 15 bases. The CDR3 coding sequence is TGCAGTGCTAGAGATAGGGAAGGGAACTTTAACTATGGCTACACCTTC. Its translation: CSARDREGNFNYGYTF.

This clonotype was observed a handful of times. The rearrangement uses TRBV29-1 and TRBJ2-5; D possibly corresponds to TRBD2 (5 bases). The V end lost 7 bases, the J end lost 1 base, and 19 bases lay between the germline ends. There are 15 residues in the CDR3. Germline CDR1 SQVTM, CDR2 ANQGSEA. Here the CDR3 DNA reads TGCAGCGGCGATGTTGGAGGATGGGGCCAAGAGACCCAGTACTTC. It specifies CSGDVGGWGQETQYF. Filled out from reference TRBV29-1 and TRBJ2-5, the complete variable domain reads SAVISQKPSRDICQRGTSLTIQCQVDSQVTMMFWYRQQPGQSLTLIATANQGSEATYESGFVIDKFPISRPNLTFSTLTVSNMSPEDSSIYLCSGDVGGWGQETQYFGPGTRLLVL.